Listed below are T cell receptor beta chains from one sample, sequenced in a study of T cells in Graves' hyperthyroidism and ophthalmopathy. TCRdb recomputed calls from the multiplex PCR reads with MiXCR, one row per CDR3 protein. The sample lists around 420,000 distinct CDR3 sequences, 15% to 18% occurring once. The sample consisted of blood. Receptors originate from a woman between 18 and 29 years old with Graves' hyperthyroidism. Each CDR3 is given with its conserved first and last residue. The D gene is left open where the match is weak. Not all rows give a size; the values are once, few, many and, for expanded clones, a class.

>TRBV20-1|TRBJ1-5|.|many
CSARSAGSGNQPQHF
TGCAGTGCTAGAAGTGCAGGGTCGGGAAATCAGCCCCAGCATTTT
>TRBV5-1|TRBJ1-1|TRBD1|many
CASSLVPGQGAGGTEAFF
TGCGCCAGCAGCTTGGTTCCGGGACAGGGGGCCGGGGGCACTGAAGCTTTCTTT
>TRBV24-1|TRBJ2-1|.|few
CATSDHTGARTYNEQFF
TGTGCCACCAGTGATCATACCGGGGCAAGAACCTACAATGAGCAGTTCTTC
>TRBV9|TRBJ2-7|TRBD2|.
CASSLELAGGNEQYF
TGTGCCAGCAGCCTAGAACTAGCGGGAGGTAACGAGCAGTACTTC
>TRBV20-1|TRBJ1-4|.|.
CSATSPAPVEKLFF
TGCAGTGCGACAAGTCCAGCTCCGGTAGAAAAACTGTTTTTT
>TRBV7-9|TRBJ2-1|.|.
CASSLTEGRRRNEQFF
TGTGCCAGCAGCTTAACAGAGGGAAGAAGGCGCAATGAGCAGTTCTTC
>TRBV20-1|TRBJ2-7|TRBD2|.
CSAPSSGFLYEQYF
TGCAGTGCTCCCTCTAGCGGCTTCCTCTACGAGCAGTACTTC
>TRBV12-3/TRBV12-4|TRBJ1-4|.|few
CASSFGFEGSGLFF
TGTGCCAGCAGTTTTGGATTTGAGGGTTCAGGACTGTTTTTT
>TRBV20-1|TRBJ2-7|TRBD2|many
CSARVLAGETYEQYF
TGCAGTGCTAGAGTCTTAGCGGGGGAAACCTACGAGCAGTACTTC
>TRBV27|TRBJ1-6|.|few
CASSLGPRGNLPLHF
TGTGCCAGCAGTTTGGGGCCAAGGGGAAATTTACCCCTCCACTTT
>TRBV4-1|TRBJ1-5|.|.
CASSQVGPSNQPQHF
TGCGCCAGCAGCCAAGTCGGCCCGAGCAATCAGCCCCAGCATTTT
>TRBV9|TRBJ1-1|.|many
CASSVDSYTEAFF
TGTGCCAGCAGCGTAGATAGCTACACTGAAGCTTTCTTT
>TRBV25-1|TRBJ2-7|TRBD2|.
CASSETPGAGGPNYEQYF
TGTGCCAGCAGTGAGACCCCAGGAGCGGGGGGGCCTAACTACGAGCAGTACTTC
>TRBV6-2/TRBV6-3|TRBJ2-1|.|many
CASSYVFPTSSLSYNEQFF
TGTGCCAGCAGTTACGTCTTTCCGACCTCGTCCCTCTCCTACAATGAGCAGTTCTTC
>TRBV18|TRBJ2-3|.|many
CASSRERTDTQYF
TGTGCCAGCTCACGGGAGCGCACAGATACGCAGTATTTT
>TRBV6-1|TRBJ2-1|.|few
CASSYVSPNEQFF
TGTGCCAGCAGTTACGTGTCTCCTAATGAGCAGTTCTTC
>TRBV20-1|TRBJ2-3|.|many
CSAIRRAHSEDTQYF
TGCAGTGCTATAAGAAGGGCCCACTCGGAAGATACGCAGTATTTT
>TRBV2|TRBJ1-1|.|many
CASSATGVNTEAFF
TGTGCCAGCAGCGCGACTGGGGTGAACACTGAAGCTTTCTTT
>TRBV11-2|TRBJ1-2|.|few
CASSLLGLETNYGYTF
TGTGCCAGCAGCTTATTGGGGTTAGAGACTAACTATGGCTACACCTTC
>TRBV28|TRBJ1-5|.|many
CASSIITGRGQPQHF
TGTGCCAGCAGTATAATAACAGGGAGAGGGCAGCCCCAGCATTTT
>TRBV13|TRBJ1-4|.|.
CASSPSNISEKLFF
TGTGCCAGCAGCCCCTCCAATATATCTGAAAAACTGTTTTTT
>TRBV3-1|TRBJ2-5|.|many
CASNRGLGETQYF
TGTGCCAGCAATCGGGGGCTTGGGGAGACCCAGTACTTC
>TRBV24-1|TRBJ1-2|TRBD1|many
CATSDRTGSNYGYTF
TGTGCCACCAGTGATCGGACAGGGTCAAACTATGGCTACACCTTC
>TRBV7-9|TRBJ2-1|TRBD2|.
CASSVGLARRGNEQFF
TGTGCCAGCAGCGTGGGACTAGCCCGTCGCGGCAATGAGCAGTTCTTC
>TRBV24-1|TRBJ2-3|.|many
CATSDPYTITDTQYF
TGTGCCACCAGTGATCCTTATACGATCACAGATACGCAGTATTTT
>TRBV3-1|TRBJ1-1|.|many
CASSQVGQGYEAFF
TGTGCCAGCAGCCAAGTAGGTCAGGGATATGAAGCTTTCTTT
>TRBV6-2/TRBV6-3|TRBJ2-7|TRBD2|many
CASRPISGKNYEQYF
TGTGCCAGCAGACCCATAAGCGGGAAGAATTACGAGCAGTACTTC
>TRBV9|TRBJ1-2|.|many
CASSVAEGPYGYTF
TGTGCCAGCAGCGTAGCGGAAGGCCCCTATGGCTACACCTTC
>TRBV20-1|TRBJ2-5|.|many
CSARGAWETQYF
TGCAGTGCTAGGGGGGCATGGGAGACCCAGTACTTC
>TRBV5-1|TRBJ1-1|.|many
CASSLDAANTEAFF
TGCGCCAGCAGCTTGGACGCAGCGAACACTGAAGCTTTCTTT
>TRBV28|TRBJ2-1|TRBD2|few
CASSLGTSFYNEQFF
TGTGCCAGCAGTTTGGGGACTAGCTTCTACAATGAGCAGTTCTTC
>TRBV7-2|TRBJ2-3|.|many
CASSLNRRTDTQYF
TGTGCCAGCAGCTTAAATCGTCGCACAGATACGCAGTATTTT
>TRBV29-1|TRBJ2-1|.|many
CSGRLNNEQFF
TGCAGCGGTCGTCTCAACAATGAGCAGTTCTTC
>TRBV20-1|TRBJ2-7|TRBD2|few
CSARAGSGRAYEQYF
TGCAGTGCTAGAGCCGGCAGCGGGAGGGCTTACGAGCAGTACTTC
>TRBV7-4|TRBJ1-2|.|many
CASSVPGSSHGYTF
TGTGCCAGCAGCGTCCCAGGAAGTTCCCATGGCTACACCTTC
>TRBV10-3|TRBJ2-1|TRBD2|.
CAIGPGGANNEQFF
TGTGCCATCGGGCCGGGGGGGGCCAACAATGAGCAGTTCTTC
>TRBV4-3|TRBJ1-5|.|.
CASSQDYSYGGYNQPQHF
TGCGCCAGCAGCCAAGATTACTCTTACGGGGGCTATAATCAGCCCCAGCATTTT
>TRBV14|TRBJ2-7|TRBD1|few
CASSQEDRGRFTYEQYF
TGTGCCAGCAGCCAAGAAGACAGGGGGCGTTTTACCTACGAGCAGTACTTC
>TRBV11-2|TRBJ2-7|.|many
CASSLSFYEQYF
TGTGCCAGCAGCTTAAGTTTTTACGAGCAGTACTTC
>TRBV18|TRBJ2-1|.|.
CASSPSLQVVDEQFF
TGTGCCAGCTCACCATCCTTGCAGGTAGTAGATGAGCAGTTCTTC
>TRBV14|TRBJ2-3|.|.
CASSQGLTYEQYFGPGTDTQYF
.
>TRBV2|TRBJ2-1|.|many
CASSEGMGEQFF
TGTGCCAGCAGTGAAGGCATGGGAGAGCAGTTCTTC
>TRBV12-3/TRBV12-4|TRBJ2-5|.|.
CASSSPRSARETQYF
TGTGCCAGCAGTTCCCCCCGGTCGGCGCGCGAGACCCAGTACTTC
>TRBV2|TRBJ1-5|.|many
CASSEVWVVQPQHF
TGTGCCAGCAGTGAAGTCTGGGTCGTCCAGCCCCAGCATTTT
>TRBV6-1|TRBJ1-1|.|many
CASSEGSVMNTEAFF
TGTGCCAGCAGTGAAGGCAGCGTAATGAACACTGAAGCTTTCTTT
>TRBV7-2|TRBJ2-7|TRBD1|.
CASMVAGTGAYEQYF
TGTGCCTCGATGGTGGCCGGGACAGGGGCCTACGAGCAGTACTTC
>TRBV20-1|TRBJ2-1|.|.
CSARDHYNEQFF
TGCAGTGCTAGAGATCATTACAATGAGCAGTTCTTC
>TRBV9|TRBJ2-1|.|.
CASSLRPGHEQFF
TGTGCCAGCAGCCTCCGGCCGGGCCATGAGCAGTTCTTC
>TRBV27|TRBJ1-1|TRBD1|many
CASSIVQGSEAFF
TGTGCCAGCAGTATTGTACAGGGGTCTGAAGCTTTCTTT
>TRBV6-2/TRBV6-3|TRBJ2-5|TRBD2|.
CASMETGGGETQYF
TGTGCCAGCATGGAGACGGGGGGGGGAGAGACCCAGTACTTC
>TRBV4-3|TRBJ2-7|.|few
CASSQRGRGKVLPGDEQYF
TGCGCCAGCAGCCAAAGGGGGAGGGGAAAGGTCCTACCTGGCGACGAGCAGTACTTC